The 10 T cell receptor beta chains in this list originate from one sample, sequenced in a study of T-cell reconstitution after alpha-beta-depleted transplantation in children. For TCRbeta, the library was prepared with unique molecular identifiers. TCRdb ran MiXCR on the PCR reads and lists one entry per CDR3 protein. The data show a few hundred thousand distinct CDR3 sequences, 10% seen once. The sample here was PBMCs from the stem cell graft donor, taken from the stem cell graft. These receptors came from a human donor who donated a stem cell graft to a child with acute lymphoblastic leukemia.

The V call is TRBV20-1, the J call TRBJ1-2, with 7 bases fitting TRBD1. Germline V CDR1 and CDR2: DFQATT, SNEGSKA (reference sequence). The CDR3 totals 13 residues. V was pared by 5 bases and J by 6 bases, with 9 bases of the junction left unmatched. The CDR3 here is CSAPPPGQDGYTF. In nucleotides, the CDR3 is TGCAGTGCTCCACCGCCTGGACAGGATGGCTACACCTTC.

Only a few counts were recorded for this clonotype. The CDR3 here is CASSKVTENNEQFF. CDR3 nucleotides: TGTGCCAGCAGTAAGGTGACAGAGAACAATGAGCAGTTCTTC. The chain has TRBV6-2 or TRBV6-3 and TRBJ2-1, with D possibly being TRBD1 (5 bases). CDR3 length: 14 amino acids. V was trimmed by 5 bases and J by 5 bases, leaving 13 bases between them. CDR1 is MNHEY, CDR2 SVGEGT, per germline.

This clonotype has more than one count but fewer than ten. The rearrangement links TRBV7-3 to TRBJ2-3; TRBD1 matches at 8 bases. CDR3 length equals 14 residues. The V and J ends lost 5 bases and 1 base, in that order; junction bases with no gene match: 2. The germline V gene has CDR1 SGHTA and CDR2 FQGTGA. The CDR3 region is CASSPRGRTDTQYF. CDR3 nucleotides: TGTGCCAGCAGCCCCAGGGGGCGCACAGATACGCAGTATTTT.

This clonotype occurred a few times. The chain has TRBV24-1 and TRBJ2-7, with 8 positions matching TRBD1. J lost 5 bases, V lost 5 bases, and 10 bases had no gene match. This CDR3 contains 15 residues. The germline gives CDR1 KGHDR, CDR2 SFDVKD. The CDR3 sequence is CATSAVQGDVHEQYF. The CDR3 DNA sequence: TGTGCCACCAGTGCCGTACAGGGGGATGTCCACGAGCAGTACTTC.

Here the CDR3 reads CASSHLAGQLSYEQYF. CDR3 DNA sequence: TGTGCCAGCAGCCACCTTGCGGGACAGTTAAGTTACGAGCAGTACTTC. V and J are TRBV12-3 or TRBV12-4 and TRBJ2-7, with D tentatively TRBD1 (7 bases). This CDR3 has 16 amino acids. Trimming removed 6 bases from V and 4 bases from J, with 22 bases in between.

This clonotype was detected a few times. This sequence joins TRBV7-9 and TRBJ2-5; tentatively, D is TRBD2 (5 bases). This CDR3 comprises 17 residues. V was trimmed by 5 bases and J by 4 bases, leaving 23 bases between them. Germline assignment: CDR1 SEHNR and CDR2 FQNEAQ (reference sequence). The CDR3 DNA follows: TGTGCCAGCAGCCGAGGGAGATCTAGAGCAAATAGAGAGACCCAGTACTTC. It yields the protein CASSRGRSRANRETQYF. Combining the CDR3 with reference TRBV7-9 and TRBJ2-5 gives the whole variable domain DTGVSQNPRHKITKRGQNVTFRCDPISEHNRLYWYRQTLGQGPEFLTYFQNEAQLEKSRLLSDRFSAERPKGSFSTLEIQRTEQGDSAMYLCASSRGRSRANRETQYFGPGTRLLVL.

The V call is TRBV27, the J call TRBJ1-3; no reliable D call. The ends were cut back, 6 bases at V and 6 bases at J, with 9 bases in the middle. In germline, CDR1 is MNHEY, CDR2 SMNVEV (reference sequence). The CDR3 contains 12 residues. CDR3 in amino acids: CASSHDLNTIYF. Here the CDR3 DNA reads TGTGCCAGCAGCCACGACCTAAACACCATATATTTT.

The chain has TRBV12-3 or TRBV12-4 and TRBJ1-1; D call uncertain. Trimming stripped 7 bases from V and 6 bases from J, with 15 bases between. There are 13 residues in the CDR3. The DNA for the CDR3 is TGTGCCAGCACCTGGGGTTCCTGGGCTGAAGCTTTCTTT. Translating it yields CASTWGSWAEAFF.

This clonotype was detected only a few times. The rearrangement uses TRBV10-2 and TRBJ2-2; TRBD2 might be the D (5 bases). The CDR3 is 14 amino acids. CDR1 WSHSY and CDR2 SAAADI come from the germline V gene. With 8 bases removed from V and 7 bases from J, the gap between germline ends came to 17 bases. The DNA for the CDR3 is TGCGCCAGCGGTAATAGCGCGGACGGCGGGGAGCTGTTTTTT. It translates to CASGNSADGGELFF.

The chain combines TRBV20-1 with TRBJ1-2, with TRBD1 matching 11 bases. Germline V gene data show CDR1 as DFQATT and CDR2 as SNEGSKA (reference sequence). The CDR3 sequence is 15 residues long. The V gene end was trimmed by 6 bases and the J gene end by 3 bases; junction bases not matched to a gene: 9. The CDR3 protein is CSAVGQGASHYGYTF. CDR3 DNA sequence: TGCAGTGCCGTTGGACAGGGGGCATCCCACTATGGCTACACCTTC.